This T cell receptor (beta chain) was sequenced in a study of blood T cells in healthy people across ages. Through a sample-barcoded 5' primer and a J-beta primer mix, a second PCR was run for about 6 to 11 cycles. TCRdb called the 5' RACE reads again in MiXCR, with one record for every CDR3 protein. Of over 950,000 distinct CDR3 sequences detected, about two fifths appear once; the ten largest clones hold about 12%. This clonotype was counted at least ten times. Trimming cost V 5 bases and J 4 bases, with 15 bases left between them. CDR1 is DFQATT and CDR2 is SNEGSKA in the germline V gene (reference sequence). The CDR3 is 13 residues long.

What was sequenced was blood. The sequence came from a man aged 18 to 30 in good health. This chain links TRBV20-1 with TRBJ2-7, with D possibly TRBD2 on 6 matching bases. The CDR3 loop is CSARGGGEYEQYF. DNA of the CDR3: TGCAGTGCTCGTGGTGGAGGGGAGTACGAGCAGTACTTC.